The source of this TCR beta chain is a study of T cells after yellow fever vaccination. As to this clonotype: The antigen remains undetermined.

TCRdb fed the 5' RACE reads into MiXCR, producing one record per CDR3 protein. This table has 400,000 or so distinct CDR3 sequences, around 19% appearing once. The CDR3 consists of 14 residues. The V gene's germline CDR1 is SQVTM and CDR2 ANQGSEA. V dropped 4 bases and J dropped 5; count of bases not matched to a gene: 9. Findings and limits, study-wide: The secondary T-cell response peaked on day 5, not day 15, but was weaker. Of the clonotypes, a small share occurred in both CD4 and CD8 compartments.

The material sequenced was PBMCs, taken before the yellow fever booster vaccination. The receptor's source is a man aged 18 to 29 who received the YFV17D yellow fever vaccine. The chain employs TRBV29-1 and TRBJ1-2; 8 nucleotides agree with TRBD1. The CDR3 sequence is CSVVLADRVYGYTF. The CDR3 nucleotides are TGCAGCGTTGTATTAGCGGACAGGGTGTATGGCTACACCTTC.